This T cell receptor (beta chain) was retrieved from a study of blood T cell repertoires in COVID-19. Whole-study context: Samples came from the United States, Italy and Spain, spanning acute and convalescent COVID-19. Nucleic acid was either cDNA or gDNA, and it came from T cells, B-cell-depleted T cells, or PBMCs.

J was trimmed by 1 base and V by 1 base; bases with no gene match: 6. CDR1 LGHDT and CDR2 YNNKEL come from the germline V gene (reference sequence). The CDR3 extends over 17 amino acids. In the authors' workflow: Cell counts per sample came from amplifying reference gene primers. The protocol was immunoSEQ multiplex PCR, while the TCRdb copy is restricted to in-frame clones and leaves out a portion. V and J calls and clone size are as listed in that table; D and trimming were resolved from the DNA. The data show a few hundred thousand clones, about 88% seen once. The specimen sequenced was peripheral blood. The chain combines TRBV3-1 (or the pseudogene TRBV3-2) with TRBJ1-5; TRBD1 matches 8 bases. The TCR was taken from a man aged 55 to 70 who had recovered from COVID-19. CDR3 residues: CASSQGATGVSNQPQHF. CDR3 coding DNA: TGTGCCAGCAGCCAAGGAGCGACAGGGGTCAGCAATCAGCCCCAGCATTTT.